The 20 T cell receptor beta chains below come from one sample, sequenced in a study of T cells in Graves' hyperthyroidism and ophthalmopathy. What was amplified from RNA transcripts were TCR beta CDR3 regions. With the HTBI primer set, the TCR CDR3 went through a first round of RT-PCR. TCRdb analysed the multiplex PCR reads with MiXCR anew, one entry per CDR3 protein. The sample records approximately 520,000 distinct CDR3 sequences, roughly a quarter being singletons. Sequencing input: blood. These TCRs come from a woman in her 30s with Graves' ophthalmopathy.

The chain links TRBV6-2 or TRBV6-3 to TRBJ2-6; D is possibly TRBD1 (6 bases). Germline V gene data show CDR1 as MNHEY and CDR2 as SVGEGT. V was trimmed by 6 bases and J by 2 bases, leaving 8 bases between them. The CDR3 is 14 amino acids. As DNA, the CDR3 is TGTGCCAGCAGACACAGGGCTGGGGCCAACGTCCTGACTTTC. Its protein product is CASRHRAGANVLTF.

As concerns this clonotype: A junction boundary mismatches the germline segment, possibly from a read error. The CDR3 reads CASSFNSGTQDF. CDR3 nucleotide sequence: TGTGCCAGCAGTTTCAACAGCGGGACACAAGACTTC. The chain carries TRBV6-2 or TRBV6-3 and TRBJ2-7, with D maybe TRBD2 (7 bases). The germline CDR1 and CDR2 sequences are MNHEY and SVGEGT. The CDR3 extends over 12 amino acids.

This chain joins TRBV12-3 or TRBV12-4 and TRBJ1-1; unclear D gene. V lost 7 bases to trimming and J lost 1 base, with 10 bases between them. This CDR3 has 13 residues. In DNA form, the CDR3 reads TGTGCCAGCACCATAAGCCAGAACACTGAAGCTTTCTTT. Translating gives CASTISQNTEAFF.

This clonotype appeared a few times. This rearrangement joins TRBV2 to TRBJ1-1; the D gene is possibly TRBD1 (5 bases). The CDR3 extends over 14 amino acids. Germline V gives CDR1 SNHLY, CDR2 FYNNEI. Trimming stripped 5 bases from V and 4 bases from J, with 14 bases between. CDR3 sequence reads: CASSITGSGTEAFF. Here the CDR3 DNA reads TGTGCCAGCAGTATAACAGGAAGCGGCACTGAAGCTTTCTTT.

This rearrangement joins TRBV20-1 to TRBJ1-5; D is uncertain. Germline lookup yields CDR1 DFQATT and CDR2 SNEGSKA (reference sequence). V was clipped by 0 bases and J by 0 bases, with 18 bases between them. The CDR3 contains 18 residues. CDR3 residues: CSARDHEMYGYSNQPQHF. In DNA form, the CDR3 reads TGCAGTGCTAGAGATCATGAGATGTATGGTTATAGCAATCAGCCCCAGCATTTT.

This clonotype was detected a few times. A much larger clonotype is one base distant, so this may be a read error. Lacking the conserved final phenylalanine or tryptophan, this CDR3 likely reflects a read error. CDR3 in amino acids: CASSYPCGGRDTGELFY. CDR3 DNA sequence: TGTGCCAGCAGTTACCCCTGCGGGGGAAGAGACACCGGGGAGCTGTTTTAT. This chain links TRBV6-9 with TRBJ2-2; 7 nucleotides align to TRBD2. This CDR3 has 17 residues. The germline V gene encodes CDR1 MNHGY and CDR2 SVAAGI. Unmatched junction bases numbered 10, after V lost 3 bases and J lost 3 bases.

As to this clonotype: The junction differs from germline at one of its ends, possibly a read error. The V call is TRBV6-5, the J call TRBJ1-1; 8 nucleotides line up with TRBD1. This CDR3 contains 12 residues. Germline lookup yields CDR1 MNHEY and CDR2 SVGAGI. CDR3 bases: TGCGCCAGCAGTTACAAGGACAGGGTGGCTTTCTTT. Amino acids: CASSYKDRVAFF.

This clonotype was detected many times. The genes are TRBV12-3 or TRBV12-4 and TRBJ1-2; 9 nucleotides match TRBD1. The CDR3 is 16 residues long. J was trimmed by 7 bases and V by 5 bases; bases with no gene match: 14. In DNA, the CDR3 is TGTGCCAGCAGTAGCGCCACAGGGGGCGTAAGACGTGGCTACACCTTC. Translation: CASSSATGGVRRGYTF.

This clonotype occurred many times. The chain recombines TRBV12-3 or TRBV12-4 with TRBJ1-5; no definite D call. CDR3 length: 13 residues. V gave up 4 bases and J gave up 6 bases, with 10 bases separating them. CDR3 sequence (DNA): TGTGCCAGCAGTTCTAAGGACCCTCAGCCCCAGCATTTT. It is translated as CASSSKDPQPQHF.

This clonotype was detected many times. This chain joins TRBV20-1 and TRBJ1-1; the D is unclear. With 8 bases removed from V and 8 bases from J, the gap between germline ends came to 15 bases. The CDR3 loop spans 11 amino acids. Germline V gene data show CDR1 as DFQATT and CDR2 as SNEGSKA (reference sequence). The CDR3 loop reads CSPSTEGEAFF. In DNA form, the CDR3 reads TGCAGTCCTTCGACCGAAGGAGAAGCTTTCTTT.

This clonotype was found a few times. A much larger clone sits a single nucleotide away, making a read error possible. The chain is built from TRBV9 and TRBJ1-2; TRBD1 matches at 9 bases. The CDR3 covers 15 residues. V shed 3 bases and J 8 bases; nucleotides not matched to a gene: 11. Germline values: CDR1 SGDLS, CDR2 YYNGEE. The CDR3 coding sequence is TGTGCCAGCAGCGCCTCATGGGGACAGGGCGCCGGCTACACCTTC. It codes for CASSASWGQGAGYTF.

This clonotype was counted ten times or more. CDR3 DNA sequence: TGTGCCAGCAGTTTACTTGTTGACAGGGCTACTGAAGCTTTCTTT. Amino acids: CASSLLVDRATEAFF. The gene calls are TRBV12-3 or TRBV12-4 and TRBJ1-1; 7 nucleotides agree with TRBD1. The J segment lost 5 bases and the V segment lost 2 bases, leaving 8 bases of the junction unmatched. The CDR3 sequence is 15 residues long.

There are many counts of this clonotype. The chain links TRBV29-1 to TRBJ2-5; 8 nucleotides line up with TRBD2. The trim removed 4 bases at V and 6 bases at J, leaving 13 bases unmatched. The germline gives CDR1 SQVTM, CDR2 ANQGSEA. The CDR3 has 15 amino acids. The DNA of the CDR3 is TGCAGCGTTGGAGAGCGAGCGGGGGTTCAAAAGACCCAGTACTTC. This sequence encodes CSVGERAGVQKTQYF.

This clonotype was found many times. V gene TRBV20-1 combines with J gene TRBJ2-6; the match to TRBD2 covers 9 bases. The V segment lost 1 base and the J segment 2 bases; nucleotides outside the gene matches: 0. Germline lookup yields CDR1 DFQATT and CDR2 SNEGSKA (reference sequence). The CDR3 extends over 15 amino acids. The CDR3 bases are TGCAGTGCTAGAGGGACTAGCGCTGGGGCCAACGTCCTGACTTTC. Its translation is CSARGTSAGANVLTF.

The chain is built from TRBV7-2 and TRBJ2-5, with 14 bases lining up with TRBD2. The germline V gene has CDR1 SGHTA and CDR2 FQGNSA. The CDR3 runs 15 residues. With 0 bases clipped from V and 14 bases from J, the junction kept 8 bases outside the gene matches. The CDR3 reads CASSLAGLAGGRSYF. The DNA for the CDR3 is TGTGCCAGCAGCTTAGCCGGACTAGCGGGGGGTCGAAGCTACTTC.

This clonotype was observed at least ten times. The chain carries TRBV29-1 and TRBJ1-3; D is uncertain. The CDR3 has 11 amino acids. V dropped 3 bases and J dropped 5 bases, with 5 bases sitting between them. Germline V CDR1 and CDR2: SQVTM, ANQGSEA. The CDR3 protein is CSVEDRNTIYF. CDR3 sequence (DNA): TGCAGCGTTGAGGACCGAAACACCATATATTTT.

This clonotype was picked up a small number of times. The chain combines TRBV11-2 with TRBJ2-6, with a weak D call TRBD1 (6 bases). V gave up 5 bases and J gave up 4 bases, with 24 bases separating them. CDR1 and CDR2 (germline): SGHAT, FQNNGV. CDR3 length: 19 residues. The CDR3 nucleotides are TGTGCCAGCAGCCTCCTAGGGCCGGGACAATCACCCGGGGCCAACGTCCTGACTTTC. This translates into CASSLLGPGQSPGANVLTF.

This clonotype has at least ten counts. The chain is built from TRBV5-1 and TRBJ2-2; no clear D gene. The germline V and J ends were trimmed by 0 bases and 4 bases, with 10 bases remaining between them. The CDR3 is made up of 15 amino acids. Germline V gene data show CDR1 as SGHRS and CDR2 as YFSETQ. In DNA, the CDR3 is TGCGCCAGCAGCTTGGCCCTCACGGGCACCGGGGAGCTGTTTTTT. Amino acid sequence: CASSLALTGTGELFF.

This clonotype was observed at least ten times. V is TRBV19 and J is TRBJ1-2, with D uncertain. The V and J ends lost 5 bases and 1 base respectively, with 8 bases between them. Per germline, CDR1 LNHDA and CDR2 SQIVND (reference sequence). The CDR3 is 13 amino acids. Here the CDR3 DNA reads TGTGCCAGTAGTGTAGTCGATAACTATGGCTACACCTTC. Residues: CASSVVDNYGYTF.

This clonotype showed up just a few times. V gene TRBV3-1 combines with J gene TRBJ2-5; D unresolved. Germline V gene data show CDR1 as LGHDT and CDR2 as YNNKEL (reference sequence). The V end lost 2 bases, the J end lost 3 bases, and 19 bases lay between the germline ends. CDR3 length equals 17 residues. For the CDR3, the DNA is TGTGCCAGCAGCCAATTTGACCAATACGGAAGCAAAGAGACCCAGTACTTC. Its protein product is CASSQFDQYGSKETQYF.